Listed below are T cell receptor beta chains from one sample, sequenced in a study of T cell clonotyping in hematopoietic cell transplantation. TCRdb's copy holds only in-frame clones and misses some; the assay was immunoSEQ multiplex PCR. The sample consists of 29,000 or so clones, roughly 80% of them appearing once. Source: peripheral blood mononuclear cells, taken before stem cell transplant. These receptors all stem from a woman in her twenties or thirties with chronic myeloid leukemia. Some clones in this sample may be carry-over from other donors' samples. Each CDR3 is given with its conserved first and last residue. The order of the fields is D gene, CDR3 length, V gene, clone size, J gene, CDR3 DNA, CDR3 protein. A D gene is named only where the DNA matches it firmly. Part of the rows lack a size; the others show once, few, many or a class for expanded clones.

TRBD1	14	TRBV2	NA	TRBJ1-2	TGTGCCAGCAGTTATACAGGGGGTGGCTATGGCTACACCTTC	CASSYTGGGYGYTF
NA	11	TRBV11-2	NA	TRBJ1-1	TGTGCCAGCAGCTTGAAGAGACGGGCTTTCTTT	CASSLKRRAFF
NA	15	TRBV19	NA	TRBJ2-7	TGTGCCAGTAGTATTCAAGGCCCGGGTGGCCACGAGCAGTACTTC	CASSIQGPGGHEQYF
NA	12	TRBV18	few	TRBJ2-7	TGTGCCAGCTCACCCGAAATGGTCGAGCAGTACTTC	CASSPEMVEQYF
TRBD1	15	TRBV5-4	NA	TRBJ2-7	TGTGCCAGCAGCTCTCCGGGACAGGGGATCAACGAGCAGTACTTC	CASSSPGQGINEQYF
NA	14	TRBV30	NA	TRBJ2-3	TGTGCCTGGAGTGCCGACGGGAAGTCAGATACGCAGTATTTT	CAWSADGKSDTQYF
NA	12	TRBV4-3	NA	TRBJ2-7	TGCGCCAGCAGCCAAGGAAGGGACGAGCAGTACTTC	CASSQGRDEQYF
TRBD1	15	TRBV6-1	once	TRBJ1-2	TGTGCCAGCAGGCCAGGACAGGGGTCTAACTATGGCTACACCTTC	CASRPGQGSNYGYTF
NA	15	TRBV30	NA	TRBJ1-5	TGTGCCTGGAGTGTACGGGGAACGGGGAATGGGCCCCAGCATTTT	CAWSVRGTGNGPQHF
NA	14	TRBV2	NA	TRBJ2-5	TGTGCCAGCAGTTCGATCAGGGACCAAGAGACCCAGTACTTC	CASSSIRDQETQYF
NA	12	TRBV9	NA	TRBJ2-5	TGTGCCAGCAGCGTCCCTAGCAAGACCCAGTACTTC	CASSVPSKTQYF
NA	15	TRBV6-6	once	TRBJ1-5	TGTGCCAGCAGTTACACGGGGGATAGCAATCAGCCCCAGCATTTT	CASSYTGDSNQPQHF
NA	13	TRBV4-2	once	TRBJ2-2	TGTGCCAGCAGCCAAGATACGGCCGGGGAGCTGTTTTTT	CASSQDTAGELFF
NA	13	TRBV10-2	NA	TRBJ1-2	TGCGCCAGCAGCCCAACTGTAGGGTATGGCTACACCTTC	CASSPTVGYGYTF
NA	16	TRBV30	NA	TRBJ1-2	TGTGCCTGGACCGCTATCAGTGCTCAGGCTTTCTATGGCTACACCTTC	CAWTAISAQAFYGYTF
NA	14	TRBV23-1	NA	TRBJ2-7	TGCGCCAGCAGTCCAACAGGGTTCTCCTACGAGCAGTACTTC	CASSPTGFSYEQYF
NA	14	TRBV9	NA	TRBJ2-3	TGTGCCAGCAGCCAGACGACTAGCACAGATACGCAGTATTTT	CASSQTTSTDTQYF
NA	14	TRBV7-2	NA	TRBJ2-2	TGTGCCAGCAGCTTAGCCCGAAACACCGGGGAGCTGTTTTTT	CASSLARNTGELFF
NA	14	TRBV27	once	TRBJ1-2	TGTGCCAGCAGTTCCTCCGGGACTTTATATGGCTACACCTTC	CASSSSGTLYGYTF
NA	17	TRBV18	few	TRBJ1-5	TGTGCCAGCTCATCAAACTCGGTGGGGGCGGACAATCAGCCCCAGCATTTT	CASSSNSVGADNQPQHF
TRBD1	15	TRBV6-5	once	TRBJ1-3	TGTGCCAGCAGCCTGGCCCTCCGGGACAGCTTACTACTATATTTT	CASSLALRDSLLLYF
TRBD2	14	TRBV2	NA	TRBJ2-7	TGTGCCAGCAGTGGTGGTAGCGGGGGTTACGAGCAGTACTTC	CASSGGSGGYEQYF
NA	12	TRBV5-4	NA	TRBJ1-1	TGTGCCAGCAGCACCCAGAACACTGAAGCTTTCTTT	CASSTQNTEAFF
TRBD1	16	TRBV7-6	NA	TRBJ2-2	TGTGCCAGCAGCTCCCGACCGACAGGGCTCACCGGGGAGCTGTTTTTT	CASSSRPTGLTGELFF
NA	14	TRBV29-1	NA	TRBJ1-1	TGCAGCGTTGAAGTCCAGGGTCGTGGCACTGAAGCTTTCTTT	CSVEVQGRGTEAFF
TRBD1	12	TRBV6-5	NA	TRBJ1-1	TGTGCCAGCAGTTCTACAGGGGTTAAAGCTTTCTTT	CASSSTGVKAFF
NA	11	TRBV30	NA	TRBJ1-2	TGTGCCTGGAGTGCCTCCCGTGGCTACACCTTC	CAWSASRGYTF
NA	16	TRBV9	NA	TRBJ2-2	TGTGCCAGCAGCGTAGTGGGTAGCCGAGGCACCGGGGAGCTGTTTTTT	CASSVVGSRGTGELFF
NA	13	TRBV15	few	TRBJ1-2	TGTGCCACCAGCAGAGATTTAACAGACGGCTACACCTTC	CATSRDLTDGYTF
NA	13	TRBV29-1	NA	TRBJ2-3	TGCAGCGTTGAAGGGGGGGTGGCAGATACGCAGTATTTT	CSVEGGVADTQYF
NA	15	TRBV9	NA	TRBJ2-5	TGTGCCAGCAGCGTAGGGGAGGTGGGGAAGGAGACCCAGTACTTC	CASSVGEVGKETQYF
TRBD2	15	TRBV19	NA	TRBJ2-2	TGTGCCACCACTAGCGGGGGGATAAACACCGGGGAGCTGTTTTTT	CATTSGGINTGELFF
TRBD1	15	TRBV2	NA	TRBJ1-5	TGTGCCAGCAGTGGGGGACAGGGCATCAAACAGCCCCAGCATTTT	CASSGGQGIKQPQHF
NA	16	TRBV28	NA	TRBJ1-1	TGTGCCAGCACTGCGGACACACTGCCCCTGAACACTGAAGCTTTCTTT	CASTADTLPLNTEAFF